The next 11 T cell receptor beta chains were all read from a single sample in a study of blood T cell repertoires in COVID-19 (dated by TCRdb to 2018 to 2020). Receptor libraries were prepared by the immunoSEQ multiplex PCR assay. The table comes from immuneACCESS by way of TCRdb, which keeps in-frame sequences with V and J called. Part of the clones is missing from these tables; in studies checked, under half for an unresolved V gene and the rest for unknown reasons. The sample yields about 280,000 clones; roughly nine tenths were counted once. The ten biggest clones cover 8.5% to 9% of the sample. The sequencing sample was made of peripheral blood. These receptors all stem from a man aged 35-49 years with active or convalescent COVID-19.

The chain uses TRBV5-1 and TRBJ2-1; D is ambiguous. V was pared by 6 bases and J by 4 bases, with 5 bases between. Germline V gene data show CDR1 as SGHRS and CDR2 as YFSETQ. The CDR3 loop spans 11 amino acids. CDR3 sequence: CASKEYNEQFF. CDR3 nucleotides: TGCGCCAGCAAGGAGTACAATGAGCAGTTCTTC.

The V call is TRBV30, the J call TRBJ1-1, with D possibly matching TRBD1 (6 bases). Germline loops: CDR1 GTSNPN, CDR2 SVGIG (reference sequence). The V and J ends lost 5 bases and 5 bases respectively, with 12 bases between them. The CDR3 consists of 12 residues. CDR3 loop: CAWGRGRTEAFF. CDR3 in DNA: TGTGCCTGGGGCAGGGGACGGACTGAAGCTTTCTTT.

The chain is built from TRBV7-2 and TRBJ2-3, with a possible D match to TRBD1 (6 bases). This CDR3 is built from 15 residues. V was cut by 3 bases and J by 4 bases, with 14 bases left in between. Germline CDR1 is SGHTA and CDR2 is FQGNSA. This CDR3 is CASSFTWGPADTQYF. In DNA form, the CDR3 reads TGTGCCAGCAGCTTCACCTGGGGGCCGGCAGATACGCAGTATTTT.

The V call is TRBV19, the J call TRBJ2-1; 7 bases are shared with TRBD1. Germline loops: CDR1 LNHDA, CDR2 SQIVND (reference sequence). This CDR3 is built from 15 residues. With 2 bases clipped from V and 8 bases from J, the junction kept 9 bases outside the gene matches. The CDR3 region has the DNA TGTGCCAGTAGTATAAGCCGGGACAGAATCGATGAGCAGTTCTTC. Residues: CASSISRDRIDEQFF.

CDR3 region: CASSLAQGSGNTIYF. CDR3 in DNA: TGCGCCAGCAGCTTGGCCCAGGGGAGTGGAAACACCATATATTTT. The J gene is TRBJ1-3, the V gene TRBV5-1, with D perhaps TRBD1 (6 bases). The CDR3 totals 15 residues. The V gene lost 0 bases and the J gene lost 3 bases, with 10 bases spanning the gap. Germline CDR1 SGHRS, CDR2 YFSETQ.

This clone was observed a few times. This chain joins TRBV24-1 and TRBJ1-2; D uncertain. This CDR3 contains 14 residues. Germline CDR1 is KGHDR and CDR2 is SFDVKD. Trimming removed 5 bases at V and 2 bases at J, with 11 bases between. The DNA of the CDR3 is TGTGCCACCAGTGTTCGAAACAGCAACTATGGCTACACCTTC. Amino acid sequence: CATSVRNSNYGYTF.

This clone was seen once. CDR3 sequence (DNA): TGCGCCAGCAGCCCCTCCACTAGCCGGAACACCGGGGAGCTGTTTTTT. This encodes CASSPSTSRNTGELFF. The gene calls are TRBV10-1 and TRBJ2-2, with D tentatively TRBD2 (6 bases). Trimming left V 6 bases short and J 1 base short, with 15 bases between. Germline lookup yields CDR1 WNHNN and CDR2 SYGVQD (reference sequence). The CDR3 length is 16 residues.

This rearrangement joins TRBV6-1 to TRBJ2-5; D perhaps matches TRBD2 (6 bases). Germline CDR1 reads MNHNS; CDR2 reads SASEGT. The CDR3 has 16 amino acids. Trimming took 0 bases from V and 1 from J, leaving 12 bases between them. CDR3 sequence: CASSEARGRVQETQYF. DNA of the CDR3: TGTGCCAGCAGTGAAGCGCGGGGTCGAGTCCAAGAGACCCAGTACTTC.

The V call is TRBV5-1, the J call TRBJ2-2, with TRBD1 matching 9 bases. The CDR3 contains 15 residues. Germline lookup yields CDR1 SGHRS and CDR2 YFSETQ. Losses at the gene ends were 6 bases for V and 5 bases for J; bases not matched to a gene: 8. CDR3: CASTRTGGETGELFF. CDR3 in DNA: TGCGCCAGCACTCGAACAGGGGGCGAAACCGGGGAGCTGTTTTTT.

This clone was detected a few times. The chain employs TRBV4-1 and TRBJ1-5; D unclear. The CDR3 extends over 15 amino acids. The germline V gene encodes CDR1 MGHRA and CDR2 YSYEKL. Deletions cut 0 bases from V and 4 bases from J, with 10 bases between. In DNA form, the CDR3 reads TGCGCCAGCAGCCAAGATGCGCGGCCTAATCAGCCCCAGCATTTT. This codes for CASSQDARPNQPQHF.

V gene TRBV5-6 combines with J gene TRBJ1-4, with D possibly matching TRBD1 (6 bases). The germline V and J ends were trimmed by 8 bases and 0 bases, with 11 bases remaining between them. CDR3 length: 14 amino acids. The germline V gene encodes CDR1 SGHDT and CDR2 YYEEEE. In nucleotides, the CDR3 is TGTGCCAGTAACTCAGGGGCAACTAATGAAAAACTGTTTTTT. This codes for CASNSGATNEKLFF. Full variable domain (remainder filled in from reference TRBV5-6 and TRBJ1-4): DAGVTQSPTHLIKTRGQQVTLRCSPKSGHDTVSWYQQALGQGPQFIFQYYEEEERQRGNFPDRFSGHQFPNYSSELNVNALLLGDSALYLCASNSGATNEKLFFGSGTQLSVL.